Detailed here is one TCR beta chain. Cohorts were based on clinical histories the participants reported. The source of the sample is a study of blood T cell repertoires in COVID-19. The germline V gene has CDR1 KGHSH and CDR2 LQKENI. The CDR3 totals 15 residues. J lost 4 bases, V lost 3 bases, and 4 bases had no gene match. Original analysis: The authors estimated nucleated cell counts from reference gene primer amplification. This table comes from immunoSEQ multiplex PCR, and its TCRdb copy is limited to in-frame clones, with some not included. Clone size and the V and J calls come from that table; the DNA yielded D and trimming. Seen here are over 250,000 clones, 88% observed once, and the top ten hold 3%.

This chain joins TRBV18 and TRBJ2-1, with 9 nucleotides matching TRBD2. The clonotype originates from a woman in her fifties or sixties who had recovered from COVID-19. The sequencing sample was made of PBMCs or T cells enriched from blood (not recorded which). CDR3 amino acids: CASSPRREGYNEQFF. CDR3 sequence (DNA): TGTGCCAGCTCACCTCGGCGGGAGGGATACAATGAGCAGTTCTTC.